One sample yielded the 21 T cell receptor beta chains listed below, sequenced in a study of breast tumors, draining lymph nodes, adjacent tissues. Samples came from axillary lymph nodes draining the breast cancer. TCRdb called the multiplex PCR reads again in MiXCR, with one record for every CDR3 protein. The table lists about 200,000 distinct CDR3 sequences, approximately 33% of them singletons, with 4% to 5.5% in the top ten. Sequencing was done on a sample of axillary lymph node tissue. The receptor set was obtained from a female donor with breast cancer. Some clones in this sample may be carry-over from other donors' samples.

This clonotype has ten or more counts. V gene TRBV12-3 or TRBV12-4 combines with J gene TRBJ2-3; maybe TRBD2 (6 bases). This CDR3 is 13 amino acids long. V lost 3 bases and J lost 11, with 15 bases in between. CDR3: CASSLEGLMGQYF. CDR3 bases: TGTGCCAGCAGTTTGGAGGGTCTTATGGGGCAGTATTTT.

This clonotype was detected many times. V gene TRBV3-1 combines with J gene TRBJ2-5; D uncertain. Germline loops: CDR1 LGHDT, CDR2 YNNKEL (reference sequence). The CDR3 totals 12 residues. The V gene lost 0 bases and the J gene lost 11 bases, with 10 bases spanning the gap. Written as DNA, the CDR3 is TGTGCCAGCAGCCAAGATCCCTCCACACAGTACTTC. This encodes CASSQDPSTQYF.

This clonotype was found many times. This chain uses TRBV18 with TRBJ2-3; D unclear. The V gene's germline CDR1 is KGHSH and CDR2 LQKENI. Trimming left V 3 bases short and J 2 bases short, with 9 bases between. The CDR3 is 14 residues long. CDR3 loop: CASSPRENTDTQYF. Here the CDR3 DNA reads TGTGCCAGCTCACCTAGAGAGAACACAGATACGCAGTATTTT.

This clonotype was counted many times. The J gene is TRBJ1-2, the V gene TRBV4-3; TRBD1 matches at 10 bases. Trimming at V came to 1 base and at J to 6 bases, leaving 5 bases not matched to a gene. The CDR3 runs to 15 residues. Germline CDR1 reads LGHNA; CDR2 reads YSLEER. The CDR3 nucleotides are TGCGCCAGCAGCCAAGTCGGGACAGGGGTGAATGGCTACACCTTC. Translating gives CASSQVGTGVNGYTF.

Many counts were recorded for this clonotype. The V gene is TRBV11-1, the J gene TRBJ2-3; 7 bases match TRBD2. This CDR3 spans 15 amino acids. Germline CDR1 is SGHAT and CDR2 is FQDESV (reference sequence). J was trimmed by 2 bases and V by 5 bases; bases with no gene match: 7. CDR3 sequence reads: CASSRTSASTDTQYF. The CDR3 DNA reads as TGTGCCAGCAGCCGTACTAGCGCCTCCACAGATACGCAGTATTTT.

The V call is TRBV2, the J call TRBJ2-2; no definite D call. V was trimmed by 11 bases and J by 7 bases, leaving 8 bases between them. Germline V CDR1 and CDR2: SNHLY, FYNNEI. The CDR3 runs to 10 residues. For the CDR3, the DNA is TGTGCCGGATCACACGGGGAGCTGTTTTTT. This translates into CAGSHGELFF. Filled out from reference TRBV2 and TRBJ2-2, the complete variable domain reads EPEVTQTPSHQVTQMGQEVILRCVPISNHLYFYWYRQILGQKVEFLVSFYNNEISEKSEIFDDQFSVERPDGSNFTLKIRSTKLEDSAMYFCAGSHGELFFGEGSRLTVL.

This clonotype was counted a single time. V is TRBV6-2 or TRBV6-3 and J is TRBJ1-3; D is unclear. Trimming cost V 5 bases and J 4 bases, with 15 bases left between them. The CDR3 loop spans 15 amino acids. Germline V CDR1 and CDR2: MNHEY, SVGEGT. CDR3 coding DNA: TGTGCCAGCAGTCACGTCGGGTTACCCGGAAACACCATATATTTT. Its translation: CASSHVGLPGNTIYF.

Notes on this clonotype: A single base separates this from a much larger clone, so it may be a read error. The chain combines TRBV7-6 with TRBJ2-6, with D possibly being TRBD1 or TRBD2 (5 bases each). Germline V gene sequence: CDR1 SGHVS, CDR2 FNYEAQ. The CDR3 is 17 residues long. V was trimmed by 6 bases and J by 0 bases, leaving 15 bases between them. CDR3 protein: CASSDRDGYSGANVLTF. Here the CDR3 DNA reads TGTGCCAGCAGTGACCGGGACGGATACTCTGGGGCCAACGTCCTGACTTTC.

This clonotype has a count of ten or more. This sequence joins TRBV2 and TRBJ1-4; tentatively, D is TRBD1 (6 bases). The CDR3 is 15 residues long. Per the germline V gene, CDR1 is SNHLY and CDR2 is FYNNEI. V was trimmed by 5 bases and J by 4 bases, leaving 14 bases between them. This CDR3 is CASSPRRGNNEKLFF. For the CDR3, the DNA is TGTGCCAGCAGTCCCCGGAGGGGGAATAATGAAAAACTGTTTTTT.

V gene TRBV15 combines with J gene TRBJ2-5; no firm D call. Germline lookup yields CDR1 LNHNV and CDR2 YYDKDF (reference sequence). The CDR3 extends over 12 amino acids. V lost 5 bases, J lost 1 base, and 5 bases lay in between. CDR3 residues: CATSGLQETQYF. CDR3 coding DNA: TGTGCCACCAGCGGGCTCCAAGAGACCCAGTACTTC.

The chain links TRBV2 to TRBJ1-5; 8 positions agree with TRBD1. Germline trimming cut 3 bases from V and 2 bases from J; bases unmatched to any gene: 3. This CDR3 region has 15 residues. Germline V gene data show CDR1 as SNHLY and CDR2 as FYNNEI. In nucleotides, the CDR3 is TGTGCCAGCAGTGAGACGGACAGGGGCAATCAGCCCCAGCATTTT. Translation: CASSETDRGNQPQHF. Combining the CDR3 with reference TRBV2 and TRBJ1-5 gives the whole variable domain EPEVTQTPSHQVTQMGQEVILRCVPISNHLYFYWYRQILGQKVEFLVSFYNNEISEKSEIFDDQFSVERPDGSNFTLKIRSTKLEDSAMYFCASSETDRGNQPQHFGDGTRLSIL.

This clonotype was counted at least ten times. J is TRBJ2-2 and V is TRBV10-3; 7 bases align to TRBD2. This CDR3 region has 14 residues. Germline V gene data show CDR1 as ENHRY and CDR2 as SYGVKD. J was trimmed by 1 base and V by 10 bases; bases with no gene match: 6. CDR3 region: CANGERGNTGELFF. The CDR3 coding sequence is TGTGCCAACGGCGAGCGGGGGAACACCGGGGAGCTGTTTTTT.

The chain employs TRBV5-6 and TRBJ2-7; the match to TRBD2 covers 7 bases. Germline V lookup: CDR1 SGHDT, CDR2 YYEEEE. The CDR3 contains 14 residues. J was trimmed by 3 bases and V by 6 bases; bases with no gene match: 9. This CDR3 reads CASTPGLADYEQYF. CDR3 coding DNA: TGTGCCAGCACTCCGGGGCTAGCGGACTACGAGCAGTACTTC.

In the case of this clonotype: Compared with germline, one end of the junction differs, possibly owing to a read error. CDR3 amino acids: CAGSLDSSGNTIYF. The CDR3 region has the DNA TGTGCCGGCAGCTTGGACAGCTCTGGAAACACCATATATTTT. The genes are TRBV14 and TRBJ1-3; D perhaps matches TRBD1 (6 bases). The CDR3 covers 14 residues. Germline V lookup: CDR1 SGHDN, CDR2 FVKESK. The full variable domain, rest sourced from reference TRBV14 and TRBJ1-3, is EAGVTQFPSHSVIEKGQTVTLRCDPISGHDNLYWYRRVMGKEIKFLLHFVKESKQDESGMPNNRFLAERTGGTYSTLKVQPAELEDSGVYFCAGSLDSSGNTIYFGEGSWLTVV.

This clonotype was detected many times. The gene calls are TRBV24-1 and TRBJ2-1; D is perhaps TRBD1 (5 bases). The germline V and J ends were trimmed by 4 bases and 1 base, with 10 bases remaining between them. Germline V gene sequence: CDR1 KGHDR, CDR2 SFDVKD. This CDR3 has 15 residues. The CDR3 nucleotides read TGTGCCACCAGTGAATCAGGGATGTCCTACAATGAGCAGTTCTTC. Amino acids: CATSESGMSYNEQFF.

The table lists this clonotype with many counts. The J gene is TRBJ2-3, the V gene TRBV4-2, with D perhaps matching TRBD2 (5 bases). Trimming shortened V by 0 bases and J by 7 bases, and 11 bases separated the two germline ends. Germline V CDR1 and CDR2: LGHNA, YNFKEQ. This CDR3 has 14 amino acids. Written as DNA, the CDR3 is TGTGCCAGCAGCCAAGAACTAGATCAGAATACGCAGTATTTT. Its protein is CASSQELDQNTQYF.

This clonotype was detected only a few times. This sequence may be a read error, since a much larger clone differs from it by one base. CDR3 protein: CASSSRRVAGSLARGPYEQYF. The CDR3 region has the DNA TGTGCCAGCAGCTCTAGGAGGGTGGCGGGCAGTCTAGCGCGAGGGCCCTACGAGCAGTACTTC. The V and J genes are TRBV7-2 and TRBJ2-7; tentatively, D is TRBD2 (6 bases). This CDR3 has 21 residues. V lost 4 bases and J 2 bases, leaving 33 bases between the germline ends. Germline CDR1 is SGHTA and CDR2 is FQGNSA.

The count of this clonotype is one. This CDR3 is CAPGARSGYTF. The CDR3 bases are TGTGCACCGGGGGCAAGGTCTGGCTACACCTTC. The chain recombines TRBV25-1 with TRBJ1-2, with a possible D match to TRBD1 (6 bases). Germline CDR1 reads MGHDK; CDR2 reads SYGVNS. This CDR3 is built from 11 residues.

This clonotype was seen at least ten times. This rearrangement joins TRBV6-2 or TRBV6-3 to TRBJ2-1; 15 positions match TRBD2. The V gene end was trimmed by 5 bases and the J gene end by 7 bases; junction bases not matched to a gene: 6. The germline CDR1 and CDR2 sequences are MNHEY and SVGEGT. The CDR3 contains 16 residues. The CDR3 sequence is CASSKSGTSGRNEQFF. The CDR3 DNA sequence: TGTGCCAGCAGTAAATCCGGGACTAGCGGGAGGAATGAGCAGTTCTTC.

This clonotype was picked up many times. The chain combines TRBV7-9 with TRBJ1-5, with a tentative D call TRBD1 (5 bases). V shed 2 bases and J shed 3 bases, with 14 bases lying between them. The CDR3 has 16 residues. Germline V gene sequence: CDR1 SEHNR, CDR2 FQNEAQ (reference sequence). CDR3 nucleotides: TGTGCCAGCAGCTTAAGAAGGTGGACACACAATCAGCCCCAGCATTTT. Encoded protein: CASSLRRWTHNQPQHF.

V gene TRBV18 combines with J gene TRBJ2-3, with D perhaps assigned TRBD1 or TRBD2 (6 bases each). This CDR3 has 20 residues. Trimming took off 3 bases at V and 0 bases at J, with 25 bases between the two ends. From germline, CDR1 is KGHSH and CDR2 LQKENI. The CDR3 protein is CASSPIPPTGGDKSTDTQYF. In DNA, the CDR3 is TGTGCCAGCTCACCGATCCCGCCTACAGGAGGGGACAAGAGCACAGATACGCAGTATTTT.